These 21 T cell receptor beta chains came from one sample sequenced in a study of tumor-infiltrating lymphocytes in primary liver carcinoma listed by TCRdb under 2017. Sequenced on an Illumina HiSeq 2500. TCRbeta-specific cDNA was reverse-transcribed from 500 ng total RNA using a constant-region primer and ProtoScript II reverse transcriptase. Construction of the TCRbeta libraries relied on three nested rounds of multiplex PCR, following a slightly modified ARM-PCR procedure. Multiplex TRBV1-TRBV30 forward primers and a Cbeta reverse primer were used in the first two PCR rounds, each of which was run for 9 to 11 cycles. Using fastp at Q25 and MiXCR, TCRdb reprocessed the public reads and kept productive beta chains. CDR3 protein duplicates are merged, each entry listing the most common genes and DNA. Here the sample has 45,000 or so distinct CDR3 sequences; approximately 71% occur a single time. Of the sample, around 40% is held by the ten largest clones.

Total RNA and DNA were co-extracted from about 19-30 mg of bulk tissue with the AllPrep DNA/RNA mini kit, without cell sorting. The sample taken for sequencing was tumor-adjacent normal liver tissue. The origin of the receptors is a woman in her 30s with primary liver carcinoma and hepatitis B virus infection.

The chain joins TRBV30 to TRBJ1-1, with 7 nucleotides matching TRBD1. After removal of 5 bases from V and 8 bases from J, the junction contained 11 bases not matched to a gene. Germline values: CDR1 GTSNPN, CDR2 SVGIG (reference sequence). The CDR3 covers 13 residues. CDR3 sequence (DNA): TGTGCCTGGGGCCTGGACAGGATGACCGAAGCTTTCTTT. Translated, it gives CAWGLDRMTEAFF. Drawing the rest from reference TRBV30 and TRBJ1-1, the complete variable domain is SQTIHQWPATLVQPVGSPLSLECTVEGTSNPNLYWYRQAAGRGLQLLFYSVGIGQISSEVPQNLSASRPQDRQFILSSKKLLLSDSGFYLCAWGLDRMTEAFFGQGTRLTVV.

This clonotype was observed many times. V is TRBV5-5 and J is TRBJ2-3; D assignment may be TRBD1 or TRBD2 (5 bases each). The CDR3 is 15 amino acids. Per germline, CDR1 SGHKS and CDR2 YYEKEE (reference sequence). Trimming removed 1 base from V and 9 bases from J, with 18 bases in between. CDR3 nucleotides: TGTGCCAGCAGCTTGTGGGACGCAGCCGGAGAGACGCAGTATTTT. Translation: CASSLWDAAGETQYF.

The chain links TRBV4-1 to TRBJ1-2, with D unresolved. Trimming removed 4 bases at V and 4 bases at J, with 16 bases between. The CDR3 has 15 residues. Germline V gene data show CDR1 as MGHRA and CDR2 as YSYEKL. The CDR3 nucleotides are TGCGCCAGCAGCCGAATGTCCGGGAAAGGCTATGGCTACACCTTC. Amino acid sequence: CASSRMSGKGYGYTF.

By frequency in the sample, this clonotype is medium-sized (0.01 to 0.1%). This chain links TRBV7-8 with TRBJ1-5; the D gene is possibly TRBD1 (6 bases). CDR1 is SGHVS, CDR2 FQNEAQ, per germline. Trimming cost V 1 base and J 0 bases, with 10 bases left between them. There are 16 residues in the CDR3. CDR3 sequence (DNA): TGTGCCAGCAGCTTAGGGGGACAACTTAGCAATCAGCCCCAGCATTTT. This codes for CASSLGGQLSNQPQHF.

By share of the sample, this clonotype is medium-sized. This chain uses TRBV6-5 with TRBJ2-1; 10 bases line up with TRBD2. The trim removed 5 bases at V and 2 bases at J, leaving 6 bases unmatched. The CDR3 totals 16 residues. Germline V gene lookup returns CDR1 MNHEY and CDR2 SVGAGI. The CDR3 loop reads CASSLGLARPYNEQFF. DNA of the CDR3: TGTGCCAGCAGTCTGGGACTAGCGCGTCCCTACAATGAGCAGTTCTTC.

The V and J genes are TRBV11-2 and TRBJ2-5; D ambiguous. Germline V gene data show CDR1 as SGHAT and CDR2 as FQNNGV. Between the trimmed V and J ends, which lost 5 bases and 9 bases, there was a span of 25 bases. The CDR3 runs to 16 residues. The CDR3 nucleotides are TGTGCCAGCAGCACAAGAACAGTGGGCGCGAAAGATGCCCAGTACTTC. Its protein product is CASSTRTVGAKDAQYF.

For this clonotype: A much larger clone lies a single base off, so this may be a read error. The rearrangement links TRBV11-1 to TRBJ2-3; a weak D match, TRBD2 (6 bases). In germline, CDR1 is SGHAT, CDR2 FQDESV (reference sequence). The CDR3 is 14 residues long. CDR3 sequence reads: CASSLRQRTGESHF. CDR3 DNA sequence: TGTGCCAGCAGCTTAAGGCAACGTACGGGAGAGTCTCACTTT.

This CDR3 reads CASSRDSTDGYEQYF. The CDR3 coding sequence is TGTGCCAGCAGCCGGGACTCGACGGACGGTTACGAACAATACTTC. The chain carries TRBV6-5 and TRBJ2-7; D is perhaps TRBD2 (6 bases). The CDR3 extends over 15 amino acids. V dropped 6 bases and J dropped 13 bases, with 28 bases sitting between them. Germline assignment: CDR1 MNHEY and CDR2 SVGAGI.

About this clonotype itself: Germline and junction disagree at one end, which may indicate a read error. The rearrangement links TRBV4-3 to TRBJ2-1; no firm D call. CDR1 LGHNA and CDR2 YSLEER come from the germline V gene. The CDR3 contains 14 residues. The CDR3 reads CAGSHTDLVNEQFF. CDR3 bases: TGCGCCGGCAGCCACACAGATTTGGTCAATGAACAGTTCTTC.

Turning to this clonotype: At one end the junction does not follow the germline gene, possibly because of a read error. V is TRBV4-3 and J is TRBJ2-6, with D perhaps matching TRBD1 (5 bases). Germline V gives CDR1 LGHNA, CDR2 YSLEER. The length of the CDR3 is 19 residues. The CDR3 sequence is CANSQESNEIGSGANVPTF. CDR3 sequence (DNA): TGCGCCAACAGCCAAGAGAGTAACGAGATAGGCTCTGGGGCCAACGTCCCGACTTTC.

Points on this clonotype: A read error may produce the germline difference seen at one junction end. The chain has TRBV5-4 and TRBJ2-6; TRBD1 or TRBD2 may be the D gene (6 bases each). The CDR3 loop spans 16 amino acids. Per the germline V gene, CDR1 is SGHNT and CDR2 is YYREEE (reference sequence). In DNA, the CDR3 is TGTGCCAGTAGCTTGGGAGGACAGTCTGGGGCCAACGTCCCGACTTTC. Protein sequence: CASSLGGQSGANVPTF.

A note on this clonotype: An end of the junction differs from the germline gene, which may be a read error. The chain recombines TRBV5-4 with TRBJ2-6; D is possibly TRBD1 (6 bases). Per germline, CDR1 SGHNT and CDR2 YYREEE (reference sequence). This CDR3 spans 16 amino acids. CDR3 residues: CASSLGGQYGANVLTF. The CDR3 nucleotides read TGTGCCAGCAGCTTGGGAGGACAGTATGGGGCCAACGTCCTGACCTTC.

This clonotype was counted once. This clone may be a read error of a much larger clone one base away. J is TRBJ2-1 and V is TRBV6-4, with 11 bases matching TRBD2. Germline assignment: CDR1 MRHNA and CDR2 SNTAGT. CDR3 size: 16 residues. Here the CDR3 reads CASGDGLAGSYNEQFF. CDR3 sequence (DNA): TGTGCCAGCGGTGACGGACTAGCGGGTTCCTACAATGAGCAGTTCTTC.

As concerns this clonotype: A clone one base away is much larger, so this may be a read error. V and J are TRBV7-9 and TRBJ2-2; D remains ambiguous. Looked up from germline, CDR1 is SEHNR and CDR2 is FQNEAQ (reference sequence). The CDR3 extends over 15 amino acids. V gave up 2 bases and J gave up 1 base, with 8 bases separating them. The CDR3 DNA reads TGTGCCAGCAGCTTAAGTCTCGTGAACACCGGGGAGCTGTTTTTT. It encodes CASSLSLVNTGELFF.

For this clonotype: The junction and the germline gene differ at one end; a read error may be behind it. The rearrangement joins TRBV11-3 to TRBJ2-2; 7 nucleotides match TRBD2. This CDR3 has 17 amino acids. CDR1 SGHNT and CDR2 YENEEA come from the germline V gene. The CDR3 sequence is CASTQARGRTQPGELFF. CDR3 sequence (DNA): TGTGCAAGCACCCAGGCCCGCGGGAGAACTCAACCGGGGGAGCTGTTTTTT.

Regarding this clonotype: A much larger clonotype is one base distant, so this may be a read error. In this CDR3 the conserved last residue, phenylalanine or tryptophan, is missing, so a read error is likely. The genes are TRBV5-1 and TRBJ2-2, with a tentative D call TRBD2 (7 bases). Germline V CDR1 and CDR2: SGHRS, YFSETQ. This CDR3 spans 17 amino acids. V lost 4 bases and J lost 0, with 16 bases in between. CDR3 amino acids: CASSRGGGASNTGELFV. DNA for the CDR3: TGCGCCAGCAGCCGAGGAGGGGGGGCGTCGAACACCGGGGAGCTGTTTGTT.

About this clonotype itself: One end of the junction is discordant with germline, which a read error may explain. The chain uses TRBV12-3 or TRBV12-4 and TRBJ2-7; 10 nucleotides align to TRBD2. The CDR3 is made up of 14 amino acids. CDR3 in amino acids: CACSTAGGPYEQYF. The CDR3 coding sequence is TGTGCCTGCAGTACAGCGGGAGGGCCTTACGAGCAGTACTTC.

V and J are TRBV4-1 and TRBJ2-2; possible D gene TRBD2, 6 bases. V was trimmed by 4 bases and J by 1 base, leaving 19 bases between them. The CDR3 is made up of 18 amino acids. CDR1 is MGHRA, CDR2 YSYEKL, per germline. DNA of the CDR3: TGCGCCAGCAGCCCCTCACTAGAGGGAGGTATGAACACCGGGGAGCTGTTTTTT. Translation: CASSPSLEGGMNTGELFF.

On this clonotype itself: A read error may produce the germline difference seen at one junction end. The gene calls are TRBV11-2 and TRBJ2-5; 9 nucleotides line up with TRBD1. The CDR3 consists of 15 residues. Germline CDR1 is SGHAT and CDR2 is FQNNGV. The CDR3 nucleotides are TGTGGCAGCACAAGAACAGGGGGCGCGAAAGAGACCCAGTACTTC. It specifies CGSTRTGGAKETQYF. The variable domain in full, with the rest retrieved from reference TRBV11-2 and TRBJ2-5, is EAGVAQSPRYKIIEKRQSVAFWCNPISGHATLYWYQQILGQGPKLLIQFQNNGVVDDSQLPKDRFSAERLKGVDSTLKIQPAKLEDSAVYLCGSTRTGGAKETQYFGPGTRLLVL.

CDR3 nucleotides: TGCAGCGTTGAATATGGTTCGGTAGGGGGAGGCTACACCTTC. This translates into CSVEYGSVGGGYTF. The chain uses TRBV29-1 and TRBJ1-2; tentatively, D is TRBD1 (6 bases). There are 14 residues in the CDR3. V dropped 2 bases and J dropped 8 bases, with 18 bases sitting between them. CDR1 is SQVTM, CDR2 ANQGSEA, per germline.

With regard to this clonotype: At one end the junction does not follow the germline gene, possibly because of a read error. The CDR3 loop is CASSQDRNMDTEYF. DNA of the CDR3: TGCGCCAGCAGCCAAGATCGGAACATGGATACGGAGTATTTT. The V gene is TRBV4-1, the J gene TRBJ2-3; the D is unclear. The CDR3 runs to 14 residues. Germline assignment: CDR1 MGHRA and CDR2 YSYEKL.